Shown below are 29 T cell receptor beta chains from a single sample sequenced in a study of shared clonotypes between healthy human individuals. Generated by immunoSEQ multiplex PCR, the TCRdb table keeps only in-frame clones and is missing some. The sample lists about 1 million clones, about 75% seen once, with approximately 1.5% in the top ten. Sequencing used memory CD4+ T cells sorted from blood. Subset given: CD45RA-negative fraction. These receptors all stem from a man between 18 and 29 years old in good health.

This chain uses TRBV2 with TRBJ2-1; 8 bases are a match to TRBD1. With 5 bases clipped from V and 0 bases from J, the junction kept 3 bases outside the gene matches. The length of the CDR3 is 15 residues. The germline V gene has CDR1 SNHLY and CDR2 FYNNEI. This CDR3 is CASSWTGSSYNEQFF. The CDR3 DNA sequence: TGTGCCAGCAGTTGGACAGGGAGCTCCTACAATGAGCAGTTCTTC.

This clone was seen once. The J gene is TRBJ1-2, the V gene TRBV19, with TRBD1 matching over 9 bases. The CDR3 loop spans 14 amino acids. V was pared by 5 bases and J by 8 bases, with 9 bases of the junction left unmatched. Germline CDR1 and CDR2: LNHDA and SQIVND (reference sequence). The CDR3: CASSATGGTAGYTF. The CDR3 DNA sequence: TGTGCCAGTAGTGCGACAGGGGGAACGGCAGGCTACACCTTC.

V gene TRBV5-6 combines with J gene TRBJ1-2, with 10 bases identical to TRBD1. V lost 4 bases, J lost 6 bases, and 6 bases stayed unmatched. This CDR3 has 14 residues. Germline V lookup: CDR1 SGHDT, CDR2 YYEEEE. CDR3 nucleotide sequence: TGTGCCAGCAGCCTTCGACAGGGGGCCAATGGCTACACCTTC. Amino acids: CASSLRQGANGYTF.

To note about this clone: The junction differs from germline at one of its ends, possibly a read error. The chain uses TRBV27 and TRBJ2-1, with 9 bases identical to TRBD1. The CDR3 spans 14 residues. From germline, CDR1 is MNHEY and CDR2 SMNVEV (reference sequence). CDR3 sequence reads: CASRRDRVGHEEFF. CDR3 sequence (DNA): TGTGCCAGCAGGCGGGACAGGGTAGGGCATGAGGAGTTCTTC.

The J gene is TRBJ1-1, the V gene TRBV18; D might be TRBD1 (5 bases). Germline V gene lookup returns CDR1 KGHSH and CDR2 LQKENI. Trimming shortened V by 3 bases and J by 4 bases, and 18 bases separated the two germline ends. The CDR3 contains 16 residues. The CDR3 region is CASSPPGLASSTEAFF. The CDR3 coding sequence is TGTGCCAGCTCACCCCCGGGGCTTGCGTCCAGCACTGAAGCTTTCTTT.

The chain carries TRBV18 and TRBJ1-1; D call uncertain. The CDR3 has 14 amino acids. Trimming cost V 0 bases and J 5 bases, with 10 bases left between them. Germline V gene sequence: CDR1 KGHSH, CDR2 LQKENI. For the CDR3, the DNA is TGTGCCAGCTCACCACCAGGTCCGGGGACTGAAGCTTTCTTT. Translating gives CASSPPGPGTEAFF.

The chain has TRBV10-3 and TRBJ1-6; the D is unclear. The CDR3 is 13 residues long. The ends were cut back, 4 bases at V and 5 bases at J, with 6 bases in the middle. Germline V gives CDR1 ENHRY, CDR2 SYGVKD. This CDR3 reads CAISGPNNSPLHF. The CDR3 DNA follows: TGTGCCATCAGTGGACCGAATAATTCACCCCTCCACTTT.

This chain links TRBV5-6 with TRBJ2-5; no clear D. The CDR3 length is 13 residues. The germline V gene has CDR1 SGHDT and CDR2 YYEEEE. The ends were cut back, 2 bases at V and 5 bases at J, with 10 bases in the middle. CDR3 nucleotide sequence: TGTGCCAGCAGCTTTTCAGGTTGGGAGACCCAGTACTTC. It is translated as CASSFSGWETQYF. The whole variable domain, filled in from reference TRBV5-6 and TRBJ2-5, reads DAGVTQSPTHLIKTRGQQVTLRCSPKSGHDTVSWYQQALGQGPQFIFQYYEEEERQRGNFPDRFSGHQFPNYSSELNVNALLLGDSALYLCASSFSGWETQYFGPGTRLLVL.

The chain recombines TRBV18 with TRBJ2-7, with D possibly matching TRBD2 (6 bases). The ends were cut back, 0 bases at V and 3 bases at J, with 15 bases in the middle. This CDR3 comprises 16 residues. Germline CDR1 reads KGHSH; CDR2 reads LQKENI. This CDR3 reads CASSPPEGRRSYEQYF. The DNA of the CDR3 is TGTGCCAGCTCACCACCGGAGGGGCGAAGGAGCTACGAGCAGTACTTC.

CDR3 protein: CASSGRDRSSYNEQFF. Written as DNA, the CDR3 is TGTGCCAGCAGCGGTAGGGACCGGAGCTCCTACAATGAGCAGTTCTTC. The chain combines TRBV7-2 with TRBJ2-1; D is possibly TRBD1 or TRBD2 (5 bases each). The V and J ends lost 5 bases and 0 bases respectively, with 14 bases between them. CDR1 is SGHTA and CDR2 is FQGNSA in the germline V gene. The CDR3 consists of 16 residues.

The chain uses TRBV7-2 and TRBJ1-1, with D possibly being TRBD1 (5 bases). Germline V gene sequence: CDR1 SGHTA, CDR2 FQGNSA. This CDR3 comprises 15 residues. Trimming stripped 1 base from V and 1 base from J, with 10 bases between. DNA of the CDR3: TGTGCCAGCAGCTTAGATCCAGGGAGGAACACTGAAGCTTTCTTT. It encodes CASSLDPGRNTEAFF.

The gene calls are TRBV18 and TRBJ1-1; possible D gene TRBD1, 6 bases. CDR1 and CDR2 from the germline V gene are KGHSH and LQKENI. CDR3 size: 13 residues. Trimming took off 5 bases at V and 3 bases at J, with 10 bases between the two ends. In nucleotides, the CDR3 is TGTGCCAGCTCATCCAACAGGGACACTGAAGCTTTCTTT. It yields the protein CASSSNRDTEAFF.

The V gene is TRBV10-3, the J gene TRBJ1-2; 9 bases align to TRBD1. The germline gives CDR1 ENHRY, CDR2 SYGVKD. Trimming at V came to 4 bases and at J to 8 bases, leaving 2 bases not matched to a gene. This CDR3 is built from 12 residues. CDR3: CAISGTGDGYTF. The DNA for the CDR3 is TGTGCCATCAGTGGGACAGGGGACGGCTACACCTTC.

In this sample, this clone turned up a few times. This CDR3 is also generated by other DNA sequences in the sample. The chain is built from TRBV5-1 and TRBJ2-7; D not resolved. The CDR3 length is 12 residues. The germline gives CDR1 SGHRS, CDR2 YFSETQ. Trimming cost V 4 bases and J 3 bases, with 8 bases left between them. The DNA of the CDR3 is TGCGCCAGCAGCCGCGAAGGCTACGAGCAGTACTTC. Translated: CASSREGYEQYF.

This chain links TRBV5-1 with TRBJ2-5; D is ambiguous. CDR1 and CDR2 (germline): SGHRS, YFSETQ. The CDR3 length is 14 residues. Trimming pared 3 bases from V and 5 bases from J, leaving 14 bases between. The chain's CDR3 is CASSWGYRQETQYF. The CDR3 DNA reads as TGCGCCAGCAGCTGGGGATACCGCCAGGAGACCCAGTACTTC.

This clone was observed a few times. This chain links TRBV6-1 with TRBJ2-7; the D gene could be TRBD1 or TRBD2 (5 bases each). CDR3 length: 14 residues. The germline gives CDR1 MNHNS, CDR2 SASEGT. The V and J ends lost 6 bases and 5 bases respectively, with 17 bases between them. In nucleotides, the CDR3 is TGTGCCAGCAGGAGGGCAGGGTTGGTGGACGAGCAGTACTTC. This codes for CASRRAGLVDEQYF.

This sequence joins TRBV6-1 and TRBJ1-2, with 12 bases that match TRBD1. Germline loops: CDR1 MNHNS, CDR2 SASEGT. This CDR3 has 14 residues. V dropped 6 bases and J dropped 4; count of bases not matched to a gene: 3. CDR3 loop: CASRRDRGPYGYTF. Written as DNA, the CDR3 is TGTGCCAGCAGAAGGGACAGGGGGCCCTATGGCTACACCTTC.

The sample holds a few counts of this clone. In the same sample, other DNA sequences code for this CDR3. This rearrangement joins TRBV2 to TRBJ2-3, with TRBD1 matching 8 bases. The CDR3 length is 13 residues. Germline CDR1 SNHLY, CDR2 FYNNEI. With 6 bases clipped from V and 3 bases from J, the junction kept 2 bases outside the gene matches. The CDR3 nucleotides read TGTGCCAGCAGCAGGGGGCGAACAGATACGCAGTATTTT. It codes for CASSRGRTDTQYF. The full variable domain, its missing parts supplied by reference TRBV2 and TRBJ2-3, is EPEVTQTPSHQVTQMGQEVILRCVPISNHLYFYWYRQILGQKVEFLVSFYNNEISEKSEIFDDQFSVERPDGSNFTLKIRSTKLEDSAMYFCASSRGRTDTQYFGPGTRLTVL.

Written as DNA, the CDR3 is TGTGCCAGCAGTTACCTCGGGACAGGGTCCGTCGAGCAGTACTTC. It translates to CASSYLGTGSVEQYF. This rearrangement joins TRBV6-5 to TRBJ2-7, with 9 bases identical to TRBD1. V lost 2 bases and J lost 6; bases outside the gene matches: 8. The CDR3 sequence is 15 residues long. CDR1 is MNHEY and CDR2 is SVGAGI in the germline V gene.

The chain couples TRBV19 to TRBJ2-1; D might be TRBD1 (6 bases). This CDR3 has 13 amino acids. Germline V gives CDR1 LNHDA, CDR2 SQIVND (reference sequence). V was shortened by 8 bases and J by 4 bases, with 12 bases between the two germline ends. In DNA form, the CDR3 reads TGTGCCAGTCAGGGGAACGGGTACAATGAGCAGTTCTTC. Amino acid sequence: CASQGNGYNEQFF.

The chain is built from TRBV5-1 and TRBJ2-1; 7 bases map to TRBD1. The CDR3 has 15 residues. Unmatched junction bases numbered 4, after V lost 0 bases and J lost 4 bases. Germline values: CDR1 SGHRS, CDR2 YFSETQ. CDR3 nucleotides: TGCGCCAGCAGCTTGGACGGGACAGCTTACAATGAGCAGTTCTTC. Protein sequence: CASSLDGTAYNEQFF.

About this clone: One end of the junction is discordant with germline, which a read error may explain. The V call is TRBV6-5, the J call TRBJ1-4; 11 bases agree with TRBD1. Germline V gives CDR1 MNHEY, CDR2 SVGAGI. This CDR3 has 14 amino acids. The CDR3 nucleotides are TGTGCCATCAGTGGGGACAGGGGGGATGAAAAACTGTTTTTT. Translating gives CAISGDRGDEKLFF.

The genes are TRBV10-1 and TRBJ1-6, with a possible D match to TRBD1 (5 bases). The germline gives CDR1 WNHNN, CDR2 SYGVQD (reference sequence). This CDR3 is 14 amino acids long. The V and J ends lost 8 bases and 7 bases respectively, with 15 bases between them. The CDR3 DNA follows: TGCGCCAGCTCCCAGACAGTAACAAATTCACCCCTCCACTTT. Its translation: CASSQTVTNSPLHF.

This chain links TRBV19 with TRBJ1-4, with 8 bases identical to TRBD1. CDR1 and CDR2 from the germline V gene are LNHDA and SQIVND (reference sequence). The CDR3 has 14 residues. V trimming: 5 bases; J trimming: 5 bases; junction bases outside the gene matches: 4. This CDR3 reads CASSAQGANEKLFF. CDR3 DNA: TGTGCCAGTAGTGCGCAGGGGGCGAATGAAAAACTGTTTTTT.

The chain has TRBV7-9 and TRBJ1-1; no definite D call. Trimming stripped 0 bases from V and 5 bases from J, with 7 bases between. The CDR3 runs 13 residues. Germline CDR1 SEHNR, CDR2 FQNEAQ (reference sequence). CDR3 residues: CASSLAETTEAFF. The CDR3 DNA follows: TGTGCCAGCAGCTTAGCGGAGACGACTGAAGCTTTCTTT.

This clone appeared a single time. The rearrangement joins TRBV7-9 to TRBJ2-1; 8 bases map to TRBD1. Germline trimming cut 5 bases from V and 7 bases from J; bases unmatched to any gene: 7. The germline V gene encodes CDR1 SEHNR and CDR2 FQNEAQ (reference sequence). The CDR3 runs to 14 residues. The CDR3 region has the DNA TGTGCCAGCAGCCCTTGGGACAGGCAGAATGAGCAGTTCTTC. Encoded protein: CASSPWDRQNEQFF.

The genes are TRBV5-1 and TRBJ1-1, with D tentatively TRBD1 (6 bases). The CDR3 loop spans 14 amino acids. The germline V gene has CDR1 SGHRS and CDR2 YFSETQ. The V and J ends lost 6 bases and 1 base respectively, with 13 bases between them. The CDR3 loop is CASIRDTPNTEAFF. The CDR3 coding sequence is TGCGCCAGCATCCGGGACACCCCGAACACTGAAGCTTTCTTT.

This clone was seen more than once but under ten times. CDR3 protein: CASGAPGQGKGEQFF. The CDR3 DNA reads TGTGCCAGCGGGGCCCCAGGGCAGGGAAAAGGTGAGCAGTTCTTC. The chain uses TRBV28 and TRBJ2-1; D is possibly TRBD1 (5 bases). The length of the CDR3 is 15 residues. The V gene lost 8 bases and the J gene lost 9 bases, with 23 bases spanning the gap. The germline V gene has CDR1 MDHEN and CDR2 SYDVKM.

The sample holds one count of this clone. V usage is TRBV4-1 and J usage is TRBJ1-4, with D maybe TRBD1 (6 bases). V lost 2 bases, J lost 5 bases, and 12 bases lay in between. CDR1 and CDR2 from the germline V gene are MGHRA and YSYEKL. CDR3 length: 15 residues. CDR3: CASSQPGHLNEKLFF. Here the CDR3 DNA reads TGCGCCAGCAGCCAACCGGGACACTTAAATGAAAAACTGTTTTTT.